The 20 T cell receptor beta chains reported below all come from one sample, sequenced in a study of cytomegalovirus exposure and HLA in healthy donors. Generated by immunoSEQ multiplex PCR, the TCRdb table keeps only in-frame clones and is missing some. The sample holds 80,000 or so clones; 90% to 95% are singletons and the top ten take 0.69%. The sequencing input was PBMCs. Source of these receptors: a woman between 18 and 30 years old in good health and CMV-seronegative.

The rearrangement links TRBV15 to TRBJ1-4; D not resolved. V shed 0 bases and J shed 8 bases, with 7 bases lying between them. Looked up from germline, CDR1 is LNHNV and CDR2 is YYDKDF (reference sequence). This CDR3 region has 13 residues. CDR3 in amino acids: CATSRDHREKLFF. The CDR3 DNA sequence: TGTGCCACCAGCAGAGATCACAGAGAAAAACTGTTTTTT.

This sequence joins TRBV29-1 and TRBJ2-4, with D unresolved. Germline lookup yields CDR1 SQVTM and CDR2 ANQGSEA. The V end lost 4 bases, the J end lost 1 base, and 11 bases lay between the germline ends. The length of the CDR3 is 14 residues. The CDR3 bases are TGCAGCGTTGTCTTGATGCGGGCCAAAAACATTCAGTACTTC. Encoded protein: CSVVLMRAKNIQYF.

The rearrangement joins TRBV29-1 to TRBJ2-1, with D maybe TRBD2 (5 bases). CDR1 is SQVTM, CDR2 ANQGSEA, per germline. The CDR3 is made up of 12 amino acids. The V end was cut by 4 bases, the J end by 6 bases, with 10 bases between. The CDR3 sequence: CSVGLAFNEQFF. CDR3 sequence (DNA): TGCAGCGTTGGGCTAGCATTCAATGAGCAGTTCTTC.

The chain is built from TRBV14 and TRBJ2-7, with D possibly matching TRBD2 (6 bases). This CDR3 region has 16 residues. V was trimmed by 1 base and J by 3 bases, leaving 16 bases between them. Germline values: CDR1 SGHDN, CDR2 FVKESK. The chain's CDR3 is CASSQGFGGAYYEQYF. The CDR3 DNA is TGTGCCAGCAGCCAAGGTTTCGGCGGGGCTTACTACGAGCAGTACTTC.

The DNA of the CDR3 is TGTGCCAGCAGCCCGCTGGGGACAGATATCGCCGGGGAGCTGTTTTTT. Translated: CASSPLGTDIAGELFF. The chain has TRBV5-4 and TRBJ2-2, with 7 bases matching TRBD1. The CDR3 contains 16 residues. CDR1 and CDR2 from the germline V gene are SGHNT and YYREEE (reference sequence). V was pared by 4 bases and J by 6 bases, with 12 bases of the junction left unmatched.

The chain recombines TRBV7-6 with TRBJ2-1; D is perhaps TRBD1 (5 bases). The V and J ends lost 3 bases and 2 bases respectively, with 11 bases between them. CDR1 and CDR2 from the germline V gene are SGHVS and FNYEAQ. This CDR3 region has 15 residues. CDR3 region: CASSLGLLTYNEQFF. For the CDR3, the DNA is TGTGCCAGCAGCTTGGGGCTTCTTACCTACAATGAGCAGTTCTTC.

The chain couples TRBV27 to TRBJ2-7, with D possibly matching TRBD2 (6 bases). Trimming left V 2 bases short and J 9 bases short, with 14 bases between. CDR3 length: 13 residues. Germline V lookup: CDR1 MNHEY, CDR2 SMNVEV (reference sequence). The CDR3 sequence is CASSLLYGGGQYF. In nucleotides, the CDR3 is TGTGCCAGCAGTTTACTGTATGGGGGAGGGCAGTACTTC.

The genes are TRBV19 and TRBJ2-7, with 10 bases that match TRBD1. The CDR3 has 14 residues. CDR1 is LNHDA, CDR2 SQIVND, per germline (reference sequence). V dropped 4 bases and J dropped 3; count of bases not matched to a gene: 3. The CDR3 nucleotides are TGTGCCAGTAGTAACCGGGACAGGGGCTACGAGCAGTACTTC. Protein: CASSNRDRGYEQYF.

The genes are TRBV28 and TRBJ1-1; 12 nucleotides line up with TRBD1. Germline assignment: CDR1 MDHEN and CDR2 SYDVKM. The CDR3 length is 16 residues. The trim removed 4 bases at V and 4 bases at J, leaving 7 bases unmatched. The CDR3 DNA is TGTGCCAGCAGTTCGCCGGGACAGGGGGCTAGCACTGAAGCTTTCTTT. Translation gives CASSSPGQGASTEAFF. The whole variable domain, remainder taken from reference TRBV28 and TRBJ1-1, is DVKVTQSSRYLVKRTGEKVFLECVQDMDHENMFWYRQDPGLGLRLIYFSYDVKMKEKGDIPEGYSVSREKKERFSLILESASTNQTSMYLCASSSPGQGASTEAFFGQGTRLTVV.

Only one count was recorded for this clone. The chain employs TRBV9 and TRBJ2-6, with TRBD2 as a possible D gene (6 bases). This CDR3 region has 16 residues. In germline, CDR1 is SGDLS, CDR2 YYNGEE. Trimming shortened V by 3 bases and J by 0 bases, and 10 bases separated the two germline ends. CDR3 protein: CASSAGGTSGANVLTF. In DNA form, the CDR3 reads TGTGCCAGCAGCGCCGGCGGGACCTCTGGGGCCAACGTCCTGACTTTC.

This chain joins TRBV7-6 and TRBJ1-3; D call uncertain. The CDR3 length is 16 residues. V dropped 5 bases and J dropped 0 bases, with 14 bases sitting between them. The germline V gene encodes CDR1 SGHVS and CDR2 FNYEAQ. CDR3 nucleotide sequence: TGTGCCAGCAGCCCACGAGCTCCCCTCTCTGGAAACACCATATATTTT. It yields the protein CASSPRAPLSGNTIYF. Combining the CDR3 with reference TRBV7-6 and TRBJ1-3 gives the whole variable domain GAGVSQSPRYKVTKRGQDVALRCDPISGHVSLYWYRQALGQGPEFLTYFNYEAQQDKSGLPNDRFSAERPEGSISTLTIQRTEQRDSAMYRCASSPRAPLSGNTIYFGEGSWLTVV.

The chain joins TRBV7-9 to TRBJ1-2; weak D call: TRBD1 (6 bases). This CDR3 region has 15 residues. V was cut by 5 bases and J by 1 base, with 14 bases left in between. Per germline, CDR1 SEHNR and CDR2 FQNEAQ (reference sequence). The CDR3 region is CASSVYRANNYGYTF. The CDR3, as DNA: TGTGCCAGCAGCGTCTACAGGGCAAATAACTATGGCTACACCTTC.

DNA of the CDR3: TGCGCCAGCAGCGGCATAGCGGGAGTTAATGAGCAGTTCTTC. Translated, it gives CASSGIAGVNEQFF. This sequence joins TRBV5-1 and TRBJ2-1; 9 bases match TRBD2. V shed 4 bases and J 7 bases; nucleotides not matched to a gene: 6. Germline V gene sequence: CDR1 SGHRS, CDR2 YFSETQ. The CDR3 consists of 14 residues.

CDR3 residues: CASSLRGTEAFF. The CDR3 coding sequence is TGTGCCAGCAGCTTACGGGGGACTGAAGCTTTCTTT. The chain recombines TRBV7-9 with TRBJ1-1; maybe TRBD1 (5 bases). The CDR3 has 12 residues. V gave up 2 bases and J gave up 5 bases, with 6 bases separating them. Germline assignment: CDR1 SEHNR and CDR2 FQNEAQ (reference sequence).

This rearrangement joins TRBV11-2 to TRBJ2-7; the match to TRBD2 covers 10 bases. J was trimmed by 1 base and V by 5 bases; bases with no gene match: 14. Germline V CDR1 and CDR2: SGHAT, FQNNGV. The CDR3 is 18 amino acids. As DNA, the CDR3 is TGTGCCAGCAGCACCAGACTAGCGGGCCCCCTCAGGTCCTACGAGCAGTACTTC. Protein product: CASSTRLAGPLRSYEQYF.

This chain uses TRBV10-3 with TRBJ1-6, with 7 bases lining up with TRBD1. Per the germline V gene, CDR1 is ENHRY and CDR2 is SYGVKD. The CDR3 length is 13 residues. The ends lost 11 bases at V and 8 bases at J; junction bases unmatched: 9. In DNA, the CDR3 is TGTGCCTCCGCAGGACAGGTCGATTCACCCCTCCACTTT. Residues: CASAGQVDSPLHF.

The rearrangement joins TRBV9 to TRBJ2-3; D is unresolved. The V and J ends lost 0 bases and 3 bases respectively, with 8 bases between them. The germline gives CDR1 SGDLS, CDR2 YYNGEE. The CDR3 has 14 amino acids. CDR3 sequence reads: CASSVGFYTDTQYF. In nucleotides, the CDR3 is TGTGCCAGCAGCGTAGGGTTCTATACAGATACGCAGTATTTT.

A single count supports this clone. V is TRBV7-8 and J is TRBJ2-7; D is unresolved. Trimming removed 4 bases at V and 6 bases at J, with 19 bases between. Germline loops: CDR1 SGHVS, CDR2 FQNEAQ. The CDR3 has 15 amino acids. CDR3 coding DNA: TGTGCCAGCAGCTCGGAGTGGGTGCCGTTGGGCGAGCAGTACTTC. Protein sequence: CASSSEWVPLGEQYF.

J is TRBJ2-5 and V is TRBV4-3, with a tentative D call TRBD1 (5 bases). Germline V lookup: CDR1 LGHNA, CDR2 YSLEER. V was shortened by 0 bases and J by 2 bases, with 13 bases between the two germline ends. This CDR3 is 16 amino acids long. The CDR3 DNA is TGCGCCAGCAGCCAAGAGCAGGGAAGTAGGCAAGAGACCCAGTACTTC. Amino acids: CASSQEQGSRQETQYF.

This sequence joins TRBV5-1 and TRBJ2-5; D possibly corresponds to TRBD1 (5 bases). With 5 bases removed from V and 5 bases from J, the gap between germline ends came to 13 bases. This CDR3 has 13 amino acids. Germline V gene lookup returns CDR1 SGHRS and CDR2 YFSETQ. CDR3 protein: CASSVGHEETQYF. CDR3 coding DNA: TGCGCCAGCAGTGTCGGACATGAGGAGACCCAGTACTTC.